This T cell receptor beta chain is drawn from a study of T-cell reconstitution after alpha-beta-depleted transplantation in children. Findings and caveats of the study: At the one-year point after transplant, T-cell counts and TCRbeta diversity were found to come mostly from T cells that had been newly produced. Where alpha-beta T cells came from about two months after transplant was reportedly several hundred expanded graft clones. The origin of high day-60 TCRbeta diversity in some patients lay in surviving recipient T cells and thymic progenitors.

The V end was cut by 4 bases, the J end by 1 base, with 20 bases between. Germline CDR1 is SGHRS and CDR2 is YFSETQ. The CDR3 covers 17 residues. Unique molecular identifiers were incorporated into the prepared TCRbeta library. From the PCR reads, TCRdb called clonotypes with MiXCR, one entry per CDR3 protein. The data contain approximately 31,000 distinct CDR3 sequences, around 6.6% of them singletons. This clonotype has a handful of counts. As yet, its antigen is unknown. Sequencing was performed on peripheral blood, taken 60 days after TCRalphabeta/CD19-depleted stem cell transplant. The J gene is TRBJ1-1, the V gene TRBV5-1, with D tentatively TRBD1 (5 bases). The TCR originated in a child younger than two who had a stem cell transplant for acute myeloid leukemia, so the T cells may come from the graft donor. CDR3 amino acids: CASSARDGGDWNTEAFF. The CDR3 region has the DNA TGCGCCAGCAGCGCCAGGGACGGCGGAGATTGGAACACTGAAGCTTTCTTT.